This TCR beta chain comes out of a study of blood T cell repertoires in COVID-19. CDR3 length equals 11 residues. CDR1 is KGHDR and CDR2 is SFDVKD in the germline V gene. Trimming stripped 7 bases from V and 3 bases from J, with 5 bases between. This table comes from immunoSEQ multiplex PCR, and its TCRdb copy is limited to in-frame clones, with some not included. Of some 42,000 clones listed, roughly 80% are singletons. The TCR comes from a man aged 50-60 years with active COVID-19. Input material: peripheral blood. The V call is TRBV24-1, the J call TRBJ1-1; no reliable D call. CDR3 sequence: CATSQDTEAFF. The CDR3, as DNA: TGTGCCACCAGCCAGGACACTGAAGCTTTCTTT.